This T cell receptor beta chain came from a study of shared clonotypes between healthy human individuals. Regarding the study as a whole: Generally, naive subsets (rather than memory subsets) showed larger estimated richness.

Trimming pared 4 bases from V and 9 bases from J, leaving 10 bases between. CDR1 is MNHEY, CDR2 SVGAGI, per germline. This CDR3 contains 12 residues. Many counts were recorded for this clone. Antigen unknown. Each replicate PCR on the sorted subsets used about 220 ng DNA (around 30,000 T cell genomes). Using immunoSEQ multiplex PCR, the repertoire was profiled, and TCRdb retains in-frame clones only, with some absent. Of more than 80,000 clones listed, around two thirds are singletons. The V call is TRBV6-5, the J call TRBJ2-1; weak D call: TRBD2 (6 bases). The TCR originated in a man in his thirties or forties in good health. Sequenced sample: memory CD8+ T cells sorted from blood. Noted subset: CD45RO+ cells pooled with CCR7-negative TemRA cells. In nucleotides, the CDR3 is TGTGCCAGCAGTTCCACTAGCTTTGAGCAGTTCTTC. Translation: CASSSTSFEQFF.